One sample yielded the 15 T cell receptor beta chains listed below, sequenced in a study of regulatory T cells in long-lasting Graves disease. CDR3-region Arm-PCR and iRepertoire HTBI primers produced the TCR beta libraries. TCRdb fed the multiplex PCR reads into MiXCR, producing one record per CDR3 protein. Of about 440,000 distinct CDR3 sequences in the sample, about 16% were seen once. Time point noted: newly diagnosed GD, antithyroid drugs for less than 3 months. Preparation of the TCR library used RNA extracted from PBMCs. This sample also appeared in a second study, on T cells in Graves' hyperthyroidism and ophthalmopathy.

The sample was peripheral blood mononuclear cells (PBMCs), taken at new diagnosis, from a patient treated with antithyroid drugs. Receptors originate from a woman younger than 35 with Graves disease.

This clonotype was detected many times. One end of the junction is discordant with germline, which a read error may explain. The chain couples TRBV3-1 to TRBJ1-2; a weak D match, TRBD1 (5 bases). Germline values: CDR1 LGHDT, CDR2 YNNKEL (reference sequence). This CDR3 region has 11 residues. DNA of the CDR3: TGTGCCAGCAGCCAAGCCAGGGTTACCTTCTTC. This codes for CASSQARVTFF.

Turning to this clonotype: A much larger clone differs by one base, so this may be a read error. The gene calls are TRBV18 and TRBJ2-7; the D is unclear. V lost 3 bases and J lost 3, with 18 bases in between. The CDR3 runs 16 residues. Germline V gene lookup returns CDR1 KGHSH and CDR2 LQKENI. This CDR3 reads CASSPPTSRADYEQYF. The CDR3, as DNA: TGTGCCAGCTCACCGCCTACTTCACGGGCAGACTACGAGCAGTACTTC.

The rearrangement uses TRBV12-3 or TRBV12-4 and TRBJ2-3; 8 bases match TRBD2. Germline trimming cut 3 bases from V and 3 bases from J; bases unmatched to any gene: 5. This CDR3 has 15 residues. The CDR3 here is CASSLASGSTDTQYF. Written as DNA, the CDR3 is TGTGCCAGCAGTTTGGCGAGCGGGAGTACAGATACGCAGTATTTT.

This clonotype was detected ten times or more. V and J are TRBV29-1 and TRBJ2-4, with TRBD1 matching 11 bases. The CDR3 contains 15 residues. The V gene's germline CDR1 is SQVTM and CDR2 ANQGSEA. V was pared by 3 bases and J by 9 bases, with 10 bases of the junction left unmatched. The CDR3 spells CSVEIGQGAYRIQYF. Here the CDR3 DNA reads TGCAGCGTTGAGATCGGACAGGGGGCTTATCGCATTCAGTACTTC. Full variable domain (outside the CDR3, taken from reference TRBV29-1 and TRBJ2-4): SAVISQKPSRDICQRGTSLTIQCQVDSQVTMMFWYRQQPGQSLTLIATANQGSEATYESGFVIDKFPISRPNLTFSTLTVSNMSPEDSSIYLCSVEIGQGAYRIQYFGAGTRLSVL.

V gene TRBV19 combines with J gene TRBJ2-2; 10 positions match TRBD2. CDR3 length: 16 amino acids. Trimming at V came to 4 bases and at J to 4 bases, leaving 6 bases not matched to a gene. In germline, CDR1 is LNHDA, CDR2 SQIVND (reference sequence). The CDR3 DNA sequence: TGTGCCAGTAGTACCCTAGCGGGAGATCGCACCGGGGAGCTGTTTTTT. This gives the protein CASSTLAGDRTGELFF.

This clonotype was observed at least ten times. The chain has TRBV3-1 and TRBJ2-1, with TRBD2 matching over 14 bases. Germline CDR1 is LGHDT and CDR2 is YNNKEL (reference sequence). This CDR3 is 15 amino acids long. Losses at the gene ends were 4 bases for V and 7 bases for J; bases not matched to a gene: 3. CDR3 DNA: TGTGCCAGCAGCCCGGGACTAGCGGGAGATAATGAGCAGTTCTTC. It codes for CASSPGLAGDNEQFF.

This clonotype showed up just a few times. The V gene is TRBV27, the J gene TRBJ1-1; no clear D gene. The CDR3 extends over 13 amino acids. Trimming left V 4 bases short and J 2 bases short, with 8 bases between. Germline lookup yields CDR1 MNHEY and CDR2 SMNVEV (reference sequence). The CDR3 region has the DNA TGTGCCAGCAGTTCTCTCTTTAACACTGAAGCTTTCTTT. Amino acids: CASSSLFNTEAFF.

In this sample, this clonotype turned up a few times. The chain recombines TRBV28 with TRBJ1-4, with D maybe TRBD1 (5 bases). Trimming cost V 0 bases and J 8 bases, with 13 bases left between them. This CDR3 is built from 15 residues. Germline V lookup: CDR1 MDHEN, CDR2 SYDVKM. The CDR3 spells CASSLWGTVKEKLFF. CDR3 DNA sequence: TGTGCCAGCAGTTTATGGGGGACCGTTAAGGAAAAACTGTTTTTT.

The J gene is TRBJ2-1, the V gene TRBV6-1; 9 nucleotides align to TRBD2. V was pared by 4 bases and J by 9 bases, with 10 bases of the junction left unmatched. This CDR3 contains 15 residues. From germline, CDR1 is MNHNS and CDR2 SASEGT. In nucleotides, the CDR3 is TGTGCCAGCAGTGCTTTACCCGGGACTAGCTTTGAGCAGTTCTTC. It is translated as CASSALPGTSFEQFF.

There are many counts of this clonotype. The gene calls are TRBV5-1 and TRBJ2-1; 10 positions match TRBD2. The V gene end was trimmed by 4 bases and the J gene end by 0 bases; junction bases not matched to a gene: 7. The CDR3 consists of 17 residues. Germline V gene lookup returns CDR1 SGHRS and CDR2 YFSETQ. The CDR3 nucleotides are TGCGCCAGCAGCCCAAGGACTAGCGGCCTCTCCTACAATGAGCAGTTCTTC. Its protein product is CASSPRTSGLSYNEQFF.

In its sample, this clonotype was seen a few times. The chain couples TRBV10-2 to TRBJ2-7; TRBD1 agrees at 11 bases. The CDR3 contains 15 residues. The V gene's germline CDR1 is WSHSY and CDR2 SAAADI. The ends lost 5 bases at V and 3 bases at J; junction bases unmatched: 6. CDR3 nucleotides: TGCGCCAGCAGTCGCCCGGACAGGGGGCTCTACGAGCAGTACTTC. Protein product: CASSRPDRGLYEQYF.

This chain connects TRBV7-9 to TRBJ1-1; D is unresolved. Deletions cut 1 base from V and 7 bases from J, with 7 bases between. The CDR3 extends over 12 amino acids. Germline CDR1 SEHNR, CDR2 FQNEAQ (reference sequence). The CDR3 reads CASSLEQGEAFF. As DNA, the CDR3 is TGTGCCAGCAGCTTAGAACAAGGTGAAGCTTTCTTT.

This clonotype was detected many times. The V gene is TRBV27, the J gene TRBJ1-6, with 7 bases fitting TRBD1. The CDR3 contains 16 residues. V shed 2 bases, J shed 7 bases, and the junction held 8 bases outside the gene matches. CDR1 is MNHEY, CDR2 SMNVEV, per germline (reference sequence). The CDR3 region is CASSLGQGVGNSPLHF. DNA for the CDR3: TGTGCCAGCAGTTTAGGGCAGGGGGTGGGCAATTCACCCCTCCACTTT.

The chain recombines TRBV20-1 with TRBJ2-3; 9 bases match TRBD2. CDR1 and CDR2 from the germline V gene are DFQATT and SNEGSKA (reference sequence). The CDR3 has 16 amino acids. After removal of 5 bases from V and 0 bases from J, the junction contained 9 bases not matched to a gene. The CDR3 DNA is TGCAGTGCTCGGGCGGGGGGGCACTCGAGCACAGATACGCAGTATTTT. Amino acid sequence: CSARAGGHSSTDTQYF.

CDR3 residues: CASSRLAGGNSNEQYF. In nucleotides, the CDR3 is TGTGCCAGCAGTCGACTAGCGGGAGGAAATAGCAACGAGCAGTACTTC. The chain joins TRBV12-3 or TRBV12-4 to TRBJ2-7; 13 bases line up with TRBD2. CDR3 size: 16 residues. Losses at the gene ends were 5 bases for V and 5 bases for J; bases not matched to a gene: 9.